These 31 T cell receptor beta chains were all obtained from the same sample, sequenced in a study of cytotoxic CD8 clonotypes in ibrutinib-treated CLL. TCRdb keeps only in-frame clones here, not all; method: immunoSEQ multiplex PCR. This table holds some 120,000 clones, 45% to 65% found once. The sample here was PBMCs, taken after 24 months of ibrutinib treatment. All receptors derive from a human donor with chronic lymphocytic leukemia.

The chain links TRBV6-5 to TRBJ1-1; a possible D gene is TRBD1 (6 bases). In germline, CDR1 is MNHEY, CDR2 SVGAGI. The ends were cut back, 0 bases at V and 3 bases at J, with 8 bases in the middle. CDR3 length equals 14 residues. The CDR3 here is CASSYSGGYTEAFF. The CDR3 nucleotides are TGTGCCAGCAGTTACTCTGGGGGCTACACTGAAGCTTTCTTT.

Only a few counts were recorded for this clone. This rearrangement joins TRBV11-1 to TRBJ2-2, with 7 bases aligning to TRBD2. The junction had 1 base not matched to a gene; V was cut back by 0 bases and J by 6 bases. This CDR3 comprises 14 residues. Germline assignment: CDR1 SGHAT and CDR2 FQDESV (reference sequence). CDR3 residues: CASSLARGSGELFF. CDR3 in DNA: TGTGCCAGCAGCTTAGCGCGGGGGTCCGGGGAGCTGTTTTTT.

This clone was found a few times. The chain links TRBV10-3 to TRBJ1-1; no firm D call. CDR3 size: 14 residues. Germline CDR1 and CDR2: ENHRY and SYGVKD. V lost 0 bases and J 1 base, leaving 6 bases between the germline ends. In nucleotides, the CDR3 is TGTGCCATCAGTGAGTCGGTAGCGAACACTGAAGCTTTCTTT. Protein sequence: CAISESVANTEAFF.

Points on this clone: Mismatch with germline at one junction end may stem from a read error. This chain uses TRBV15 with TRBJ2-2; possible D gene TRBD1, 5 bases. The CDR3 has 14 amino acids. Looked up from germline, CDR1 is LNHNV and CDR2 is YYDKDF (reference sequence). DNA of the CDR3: TGTGCCACCAGCCGAGACCAGGGAATCGGGGAGCTGTTTTTT. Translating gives CATSRDQGIGELFF.

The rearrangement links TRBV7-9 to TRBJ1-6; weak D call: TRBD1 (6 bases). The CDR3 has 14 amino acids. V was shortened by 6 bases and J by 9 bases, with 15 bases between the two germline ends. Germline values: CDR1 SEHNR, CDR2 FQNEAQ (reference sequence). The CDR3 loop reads CASRTTGLSSPLHF. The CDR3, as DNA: TGTGCCAGCAGAACTACAGGGTTAAGTTCACCCCTCCACTTT.

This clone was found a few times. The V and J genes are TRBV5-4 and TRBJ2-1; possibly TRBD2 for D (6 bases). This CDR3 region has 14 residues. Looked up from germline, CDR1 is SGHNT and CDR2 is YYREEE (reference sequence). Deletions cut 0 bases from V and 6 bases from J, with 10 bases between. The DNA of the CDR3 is TGTGCCAGCAGCTTGGCCGGGGGTTCCAATGAGCAGTTCTTC. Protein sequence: CASSLAGGSNEQFF. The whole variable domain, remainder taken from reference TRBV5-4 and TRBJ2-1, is ETGVTQSPTHLIKTRGQQVTLRCSSQSGHNTVSWYQQALGQGPQFIFQYYREEENGRGNFPPRFSGLQFPNYSSELNVNALELDDSALYLCASSLAGGSNEQFFGPGTRLTVL.

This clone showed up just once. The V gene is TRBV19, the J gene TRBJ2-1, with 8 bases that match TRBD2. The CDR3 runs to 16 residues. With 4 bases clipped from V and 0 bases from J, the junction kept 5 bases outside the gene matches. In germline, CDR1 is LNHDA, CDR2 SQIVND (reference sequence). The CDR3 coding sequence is TGTGCCAGTAGTAGCCACCGGGGGGGCTCCTACAATGAGCAGTTCTTC. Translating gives CASSSHRGGSYNEQFF.

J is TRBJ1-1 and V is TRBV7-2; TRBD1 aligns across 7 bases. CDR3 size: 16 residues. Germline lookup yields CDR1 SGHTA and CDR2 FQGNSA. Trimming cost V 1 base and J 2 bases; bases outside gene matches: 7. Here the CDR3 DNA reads TGTGCCAGCAGCTTAGTGGGGCAGGGGGTTAACACTGAAGCTTTCTTT. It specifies CASSLVGQGVNTEAFF.

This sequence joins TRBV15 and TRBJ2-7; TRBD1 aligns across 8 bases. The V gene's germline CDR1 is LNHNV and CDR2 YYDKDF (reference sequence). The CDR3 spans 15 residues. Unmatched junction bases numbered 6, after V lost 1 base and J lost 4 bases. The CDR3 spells CATSRAGQAAYEQYF. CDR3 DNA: TGTGCCACCAGCAGAGCGGGACAGGCGGCGTACGAGCAGTACTTC.

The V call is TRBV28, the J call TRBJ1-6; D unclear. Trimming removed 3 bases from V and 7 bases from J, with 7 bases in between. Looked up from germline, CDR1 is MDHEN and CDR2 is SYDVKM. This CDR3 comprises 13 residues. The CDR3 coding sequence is TGTGCCAGCAGTTTCCCTAAAAATTCACCCCTCCACTTT. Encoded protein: CASSFPKNSPLHF.

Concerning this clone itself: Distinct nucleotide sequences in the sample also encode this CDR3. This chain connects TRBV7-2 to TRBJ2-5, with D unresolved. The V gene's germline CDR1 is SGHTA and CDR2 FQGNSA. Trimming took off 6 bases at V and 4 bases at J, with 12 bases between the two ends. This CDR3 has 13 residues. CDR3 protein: CASSLSLGETQYF. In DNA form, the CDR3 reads TGTGCCAGCAGTTTAAGCCTGGGAGAGACCCAGTACTTC. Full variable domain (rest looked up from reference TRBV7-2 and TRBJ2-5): GAGVSQSPSNKVTEKGKDVELRCDPISGHTALYWYRQSLGQGLEFLIYFQGNSAPDKSGLPSDRFSAERTGGSVSTLTIQRTQQEDSAVYLCASSLSLGETQYFGPGTRLLVL.

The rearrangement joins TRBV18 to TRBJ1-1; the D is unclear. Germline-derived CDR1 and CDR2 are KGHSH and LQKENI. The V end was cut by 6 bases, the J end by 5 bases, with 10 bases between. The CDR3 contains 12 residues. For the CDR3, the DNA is TGTGCCAGCTCCCCAGGCTATACTGAAGCTTTCTTT. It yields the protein CASSPGYTEAFF.

The CDR3 DNA is TGTGCCAGCTCACCACCGAACACGGGGCCATCAACAGAAGCTTTCTTT. As protein: CASSPPNTGPSTEAFF. This chain connects TRBV18 to TRBJ1-1, with D tentatively TRBD1 (5 bases). The CDR3 extends over 16 amino acids. V gave up 0 bases and J gave up 8 bases, with 19 bases separating them. CDR1 and CDR2 (germline): KGHSH, LQKENI.

The CDR3 loop is CASSPRGGTYQETQYF. The CDR3 DNA is TGCGCCAGCAGCCCCAGGGGGGGGACTTACCAAGAGACCCAGTACTTC. This chain connects TRBV5-1 to TRBJ2-5; tentatively, D is TRBD1 or TRBD2 (7 bases each). Trimming pared 4 bases from V and 0 bases from J, leaving 16 bases between. CDR1 and CDR2 (germline): SGHRS, YFSETQ. CDR3 length: 16 residues. The full variable domain, rest sourced from reference TRBV5-1 and TRBJ2-5, is KAGVTQTPRYLIKTRGQQVTLSCSPISGHRSVSWYQQTPGQGLQFLFEYFSETQRNKGNFPGRFSGRQFSNSRSEMNVSTLELGDSALYLCASSPRGGTYQETQYFGPGTRLLVL.

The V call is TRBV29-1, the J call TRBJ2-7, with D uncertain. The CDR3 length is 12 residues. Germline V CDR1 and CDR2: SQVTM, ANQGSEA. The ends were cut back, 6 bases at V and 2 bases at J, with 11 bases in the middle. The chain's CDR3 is CSVATQTYEQYF. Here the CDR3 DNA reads TGCAGCGTAGCAACACAAACCTACGAGCAGTACTTC.

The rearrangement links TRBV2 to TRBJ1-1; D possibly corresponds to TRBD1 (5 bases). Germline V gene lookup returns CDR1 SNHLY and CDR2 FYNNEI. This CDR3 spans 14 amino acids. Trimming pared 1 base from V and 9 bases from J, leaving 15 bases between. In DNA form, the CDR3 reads TGTGCCAGCAGTGAAGACGGGGGACTCGCCCAAGCTTTCTTT. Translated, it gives CASSEDGGLAQAFF.

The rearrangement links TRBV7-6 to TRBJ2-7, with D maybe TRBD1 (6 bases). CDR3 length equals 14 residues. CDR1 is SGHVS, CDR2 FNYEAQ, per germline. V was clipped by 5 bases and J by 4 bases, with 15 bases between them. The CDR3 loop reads CASSLRTEPYEQYF. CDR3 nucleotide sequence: TGTGCCAGCAGCCTCCGGACAGAGCCGTACGAGCAGTACTTC.

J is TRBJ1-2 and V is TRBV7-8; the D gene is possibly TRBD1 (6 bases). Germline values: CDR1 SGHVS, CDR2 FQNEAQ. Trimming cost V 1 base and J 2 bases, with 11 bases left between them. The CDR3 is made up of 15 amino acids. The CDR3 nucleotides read TGTGCCAGCAGCTTAGAACTAGACAGGAACTATGGCTACACCTTC. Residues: CASSLELDRNYGYTF.

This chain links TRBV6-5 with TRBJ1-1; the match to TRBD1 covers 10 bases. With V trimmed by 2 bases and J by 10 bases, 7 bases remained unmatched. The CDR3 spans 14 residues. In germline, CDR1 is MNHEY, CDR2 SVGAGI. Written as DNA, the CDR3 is TGTGCCAGCAGTTACGGCCGACAGGGGGCGTCAGCTTTCTTT. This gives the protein CASSYGRQGASAFF.

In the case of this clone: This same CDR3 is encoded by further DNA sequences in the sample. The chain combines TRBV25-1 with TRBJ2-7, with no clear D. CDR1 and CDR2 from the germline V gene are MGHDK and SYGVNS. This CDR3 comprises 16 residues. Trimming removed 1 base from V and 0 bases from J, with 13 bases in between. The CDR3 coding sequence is TGTGCCAGCAGTGAATCCGGCGGACGGAGCTCCTACGAGCAGTACTTC. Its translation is CASSESGGRSSYEQYF.

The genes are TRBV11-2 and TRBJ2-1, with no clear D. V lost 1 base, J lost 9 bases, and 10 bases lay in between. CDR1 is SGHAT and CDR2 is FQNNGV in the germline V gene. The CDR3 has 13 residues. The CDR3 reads CASSLARWGEQFF. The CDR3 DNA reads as TGTGCCAGCAGCTTAGCCCGCTGGGGTGAGCAGTTCTTC. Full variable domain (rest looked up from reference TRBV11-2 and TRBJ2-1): EAGVAQSPRYKIIEKRQSVAFWCNPISGHATLYWYQQILGQGPKLLIQFQNNGVVDDSQLPKDRFSAERLKGVDSTLKIQPAKLEDSAVYLCASSLARWGEQFFGPGTRLTVL.

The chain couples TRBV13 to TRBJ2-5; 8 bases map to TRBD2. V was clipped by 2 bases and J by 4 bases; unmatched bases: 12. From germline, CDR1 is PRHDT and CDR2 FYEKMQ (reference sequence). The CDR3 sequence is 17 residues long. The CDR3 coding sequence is TGTGCCAGCAGCTTAAAAGCCGGGACTAGAATGGGAGAGACCCAGTACTTC. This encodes CASSLKAGTRMGETQYF.

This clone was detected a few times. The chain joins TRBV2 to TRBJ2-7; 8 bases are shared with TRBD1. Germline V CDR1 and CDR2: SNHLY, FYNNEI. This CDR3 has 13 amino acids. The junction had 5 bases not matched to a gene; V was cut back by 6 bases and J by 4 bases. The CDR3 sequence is CASRRTGTYEQYF. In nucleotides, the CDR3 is TGTGCCAGCAGGCGGACAGGGACATACGAGCAGTACTTC.

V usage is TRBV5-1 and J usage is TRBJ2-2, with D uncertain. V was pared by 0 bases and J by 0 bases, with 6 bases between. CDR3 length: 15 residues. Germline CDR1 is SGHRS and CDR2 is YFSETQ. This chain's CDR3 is CASSLGGANTGELFF. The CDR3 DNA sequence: TGCGCCAGCAGCTTGGGTGGGGCGAACACCGGGGAGCTGTTTTTT.

CDR3 nucleotides: TGCACCAGCAGCCGGGGGGACAGGGGTCCGTATAGCAATCAGCCCCAGCATTTT. Translation: CTSSRGDRGPYSNQPQHF. The chain uses TRBV1 and TRBJ1-5; TRBD1, the D gene given by the table, was not confirmed from the DNA. TRBV1 is a documented pseudogene. The CDR3 consists of 18 residues.

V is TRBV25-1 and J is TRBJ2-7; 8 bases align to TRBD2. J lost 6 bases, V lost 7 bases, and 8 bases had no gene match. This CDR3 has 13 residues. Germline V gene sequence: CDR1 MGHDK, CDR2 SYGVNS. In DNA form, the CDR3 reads TGTGCCAGCACCCAGACCGGGAGGGGCGAGCAGTACTTC. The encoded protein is CASTQTGRGEQYF.

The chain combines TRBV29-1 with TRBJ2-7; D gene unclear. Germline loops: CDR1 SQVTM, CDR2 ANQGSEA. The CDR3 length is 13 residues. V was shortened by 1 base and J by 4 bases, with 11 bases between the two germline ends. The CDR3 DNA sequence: TGCAGCGTTGAAGTAGGTAAAGGGTACGAGCAGTACTTC. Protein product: CSVEVGKGYEQYF.

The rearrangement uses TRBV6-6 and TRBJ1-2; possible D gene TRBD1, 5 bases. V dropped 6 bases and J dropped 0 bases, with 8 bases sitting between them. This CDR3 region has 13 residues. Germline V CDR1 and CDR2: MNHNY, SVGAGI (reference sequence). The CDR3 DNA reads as TGTGCCAGCAGCGACAGAGCTAACTATGGCTACACCTTC. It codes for CASSDRANYGYTF.

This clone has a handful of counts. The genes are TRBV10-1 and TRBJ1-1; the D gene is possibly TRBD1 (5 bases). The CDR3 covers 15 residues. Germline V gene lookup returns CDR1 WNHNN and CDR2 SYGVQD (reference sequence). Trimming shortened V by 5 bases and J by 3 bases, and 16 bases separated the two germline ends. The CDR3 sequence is CASSSGAGTDTEAFF. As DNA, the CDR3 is TGCGCCAGCAGTTCTGGGGCCGGTACCGACACTGAAGCTTTCTTT.

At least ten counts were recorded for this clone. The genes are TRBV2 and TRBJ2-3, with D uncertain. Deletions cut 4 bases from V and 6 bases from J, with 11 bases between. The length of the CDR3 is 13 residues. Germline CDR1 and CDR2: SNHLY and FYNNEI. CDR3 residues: CASSALFSDTQYF. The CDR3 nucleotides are TGTGCCAGCAGTGCCCTCTTTTCGGATACGCAGTATTTT. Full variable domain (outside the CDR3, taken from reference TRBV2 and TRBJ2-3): EPEVTQTPSHQVTQMGQEVILRCVPISNHLYFYWYRQILGQKVEFLVSFYNNEISEKSEIFDDQFSVERPDGSNFTLKIRSTKLEDSAMYFCASSALFSDTQYFGPGTRLTVL.

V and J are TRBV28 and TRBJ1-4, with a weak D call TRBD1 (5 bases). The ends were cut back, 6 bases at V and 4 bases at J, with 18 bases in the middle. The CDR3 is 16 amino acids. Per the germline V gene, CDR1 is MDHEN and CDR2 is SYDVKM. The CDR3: CASRSPSGQGNEKLFF. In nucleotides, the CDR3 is TGTGCCAGCAGATCTCCTAGTGGGCAGGGTAATGAAAAACTGTTTTTT. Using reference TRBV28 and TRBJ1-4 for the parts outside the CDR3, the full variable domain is DVKVTQSSRYLVKRTGEKVFLECVQDMDHENMFWYRQDPGLGLRLIYFSYDVKMKEKGDIPEGYSVSREKKERFSLILESASTNQTSMYLCASRSPSGQGNEKLFFGSGTQLSVL.